Given below is one T cell receptor (beta chain) in context. The sample belongs to a study of control samples from healthy donors and cancer patients. Sequencing used immunoSEQ multiplex PCR; TCRdb keeps in-frame clones, though not all of them. The sample lists about 51,000 clones, approximately 89% seen once, with roughly 1.5% in the top ten. CDR1 MNHEY and CDR2 SVGAGI come from the germline V gene. Trimming shortened V by 5 bases and J by 1 base, and 12 bases separated the two germline ends. The CDR3 has 14 amino acids. Specimen: PBMCs. This sequence was found in a man aged 40-49 years with colorectal cancer. This chain links TRBV6-5 with TRBJ2-7; perhaps TRBD1 as D (5 bases). In DNA, the CDR3 is TGTGCCAGCAGTAGGGGCAAGATGTCCTACGAGCAGTACTTC. Amino acid sequence: CASSRGKMSYEQYF.